One sample yielded the 20 T cell receptor beta chains listed below, sequenced in a study of B cell selection in AIRE deficiency. Profiling relied on immunoSEQ multiplex PCR, and the TCRdb table lists in-frame clones only, not all of them. This table has about 24,000 clones, 95% to 97% appearing once. The sorted conventional CD4 T cells were gated as CD4+CD127+. Specimen: CD4+CD127+ conventional T cells sorted from PBMCs. These receptors all come from a human donor in good health.

The chain employs TRBV6-1 and TRBJ2-1; TRBD2 aligns across 11 bases. V shed 8 bases and J 6 bases; nucleotides not matched to a gene: 9. The CDR3 is 15 residues long. Per germline, CDR1 MNHNS and CDR2 SASEGT. The CDR3 sequence is CASRLAGTSINEQFF. CDR3 DNA: TGTGCCAGCCGACTAGCGGGGACCTCGATCAATGAGCAGTTCTTC.

The chain uses TRBV4-3 and TRBJ2-6; 11 bases map to TRBD2. Germline V CDR1 and CDR2: LGHNA, YSLEER. J gave up 0 bases and V 2 bases, and 12 bases lay outside the gene matches. This CDR3 region has 21 residues. In nucleotides, the CDR3 is TGCGCCAGCAGCCAATATCCTCCCGGGACTAGCGGAACCTCTGGGGCCAACGTCCTGACTTTC. Its protein product is CASSQYPPGTSGTSGANVLTF.

The chain couples TRBV29-1 to TRBJ1-2; D is unclear. This CDR3 comprises 11 residues. Trimming took 4 bases from V and 4 from J, leaving 7 bases between them. Germline CDR1 SQVTM, CDR2 ANQGSEA. The CDR3 DNA sequence: TGCAGCGTTGCGGTCACCTATGGCTACACCTTC. Encoded protein: CSVAVTYGYTF.

This clone was observed a single time. V usage is TRBV6-6 and J usage is TRBJ1-6; D not certain. This CDR3 contains 14 residues. CDR1 and CDR2 from the germline V gene are MNHNY and SVGAGI (reference sequence). V gave up 5 bases and J gave up 5 bases, with 10 bases separating them. The CDR3 loop is CASSQMGNNSPLHF. The CDR3 nucleotides are TGTGCCAGCAGTCAAATGGGCAATAATTCACCCCTCCACTTT.

CDR3 sequence reads: CASSDSQGAKGNEQFF. For the CDR3, the DNA is TGTGCCAGCAGTGACTCCCAGGGGGCGAAGGGGAATGAGCAGTTCTTC. The chain joins TRBV6-4 to TRBJ2-1; 8 bases agree with TRBD1. Germline CDR1 reads MRHNA; CDR2 reads SNTAGT. CDR3 length: 16 residues. V trimming: 0 bases; J trimming: 7 bases; junction bases outside the gene matches: 8.

On this clone: Germline is not matched at one junction end, which may reflect a read error. The chain combines TRBV5-1 with TRBJ2-5; D might be TRBD1 or TRBD2, each matching 5 bases. CDR1 SGHRS and CDR2 YFSETQ come from the germline V gene. The CDR3 contains 14 residues. For the CDR3, the DNA is TGCGCCAGCAGCTTGGGAGGGGATCAAGGGACCCAGTACTTC. This codes for CASSLGGDQGTQYF.

This clone was seen a single time. V gene TRBV7-2 combines with J gene TRBJ1-1; maybe TRBD1 (6 bases). Germline CDR1 is SGHTA and CDR2 is FQGNSA. The CDR3 spans 14 residues. Trimming shortened V by 5 bases and J by 4 bases, and 14 bases separated the two germline ends. For the CDR3, the DNA is TGTGCCAGCAGCCTTAGTGGGACACCCACTGAAGCTTTCTTT. Its protein product is CASSLSGTPTEAFF.

The rearrangement joins TRBV20-1 to TRBJ2-3; a possible D gene is TRBD2 (5 bases). CDR3 length: 11 residues. Germline values: CDR1 DFQATT, CDR2 SNEGSKA (reference sequence). V was shortened by 3 bases and J by 5 bases, with 6 bases between the two germline ends. This CDR3 is CSASEGDTQYF. The CDR3, as DNA: TGCAGTGCTAGTGAGGGAGATACGCAGTATTTT.

J is TRBJ2-7 and V is TRBV4-1; the match to TRBD1 covers 8 bases. The ends lost 3 bases at V and 4 bases at J; junction bases unmatched: 8. This CDR3 has 15 residues. Germline CDR1 is MGHRA and CDR2 is YSYEKL. The CDR3 region has the DNA TGCGCCAGCAGCCAGGCGAGACAGGGGTGGTACGAGCAGTACTTC. Translated, it gives CASSQARQGWYEQYF.

This clone was recorded only once. The V gene is TRBV7-9, the J gene TRBJ2-1, with D maybe TRBD2 (6 bases). V lost 7 bases, J lost 1 base, and 11 bases lay in between. The CDR3 has 14 residues. Looked up from germline, CDR1 is SEHNR and CDR2 is FQNEAQ (reference sequence). CDR3 loop: CASKGTHSYNEQFF. As DNA, the CDR3 is TGTGCCAGCAAGGGGACTCATTCCTACAATGAGCAGTTCTTC. Together with reference TRBV7-9 and TRBJ2-1, the CDR3 gives the full variable domain: DTGVSQNPRHKITKRGQNVTFRCDPISEHNRLYWYRQTLGQGPEFLTYFQNEAQLEKSRLLSDRFSAERPKGSFSTLEIQRTEQGDSAMYLCASKGTHSYNEQFFGPGTRLTVL.

This rearrangement joins TRBV5-1 to TRBJ1-1, with 9 bases fitting TRBD1. J gave up 4 bases and V 0 bases, and 7 bases lay outside the gene matches. The CDR3 is made up of 16 amino acids. Per germline, CDR1 SGHRS and CDR2 YFSETQ. The CDR3: CASSLDTDRGTTEAFF. CDR3 nucleotide sequence: TGCGCCAGCAGCTTGGATACGGACAGGGGCACCACTGAAGCTTTCTTT.

The V and J genes are TRBV7-2 and TRBJ1-5; D is unresolved. The CDR3 consists of 14 residues. Germline loops: CDR1 SGHTA, CDR2 FQGNSA. The V and J ends lost 5 bases and 7 bases respectively, with 15 bases between them. This CDR3 is CASSHRPPRQPQHF. The CDR3 region has the DNA TGTGCCAGCAGCCATCGTCCCCCTAGGCAGCCCCAGCATTTT.

The rearrangement joins TRBV5-1 to TRBJ2-3; 10 bases match TRBD2. The V gene's germline CDR1 is SGHRS and CDR2 YFSETQ. The CDR3 runs to 14 residues. Trimming at V came to 5 bases and at J to 6 bases, leaving 6 bases not matched to a gene. The CDR3 nucleotides are TGCGCCAGCAGTCGGAGCGGGGGGGCGGATACGCAGTATTTT. Its translation is CASSRSGGADTQYF. Using reference TRBV5-1 and TRBJ2-3 for the parts outside the CDR3, the full variable domain is KAGVTQTPRYLIKTRGQQVTLSCSPISGHRSVSWYQQTPGQGLQFLFEYFSETQRNKGNFPGRFSGRQFSNSRSEMNVSTLELGDSALYLCASSRSGGADTQYFGPGTRLTVL.

V usage is TRBV7-8 and J usage is TRBJ2-1, with D possibly TRBD2 on 6 matching bases. This CDR3 comprises 17 residues. Germline V gives CDR1 SGHVS, CDR2 FQNEAQ. The V and J ends lost 7 bases and 0 bases respectively, with 19 bases between them. CDR3 DNA: TGTGCCAGCACCCCAATAGGACTACTGAGCTCCTACAATGAGCAGTTCTTC. Its translation is CASTPIGLLSSYNEQFF.

The count of this clone is one. The gene calls are TRBV20-1 and TRBJ2-1; D ambiguous. This CDR3 region has 10 residues. V was shortened by 6 bases and J by 5 bases, with 5 bases between the two germline ends. Germline V CDR1 and CDR2: DFQATT, SNEGSKA (reference sequence). The CDR3 is CSAANNEQFF. The CDR3 bases are TGCAGTGCCGCCAACAATGAGCAGTTCTTC.

The rearrangement uses TRBV2 and TRBJ2-3; D uncertain. The CDR3 has 12 residues. The V end lost 2 bases, the J end lost 3 bases, and 3 bases lay between the germline ends. Germline CDR1 is SNHLY and CDR2 is FYNNEI. The CDR3 loop is CASSERTDTQYF. The CDR3 region has the DNA TGTGCCAGCAGTGAAAGAACAGATACGCAGTATTTT.

This sequence joins TRBV28 and TRBJ1-1; D ambiguous. Germline V gene data show CDR1 as MDHEN and CDR2 as SYDVKM. V shed 5 bases and J shed 5 bases, with 12 bases lying between them. The CDR3 totals 13 residues. The CDR3 loop is CASSLRLGTEAFF. Here the CDR3 DNA reads TGTGCCAGCAGTCTCCGGCTGGGTACTGAAGCTTTCTTT.

This rearrangement joins TRBV18 to TRBJ1-6, with TRBD1 as a possible D gene (5 bases). With 4 bases removed from V and 7 bases from J, the gap between germline ends came to 14 bases. This CDR3 contains 15 residues. Germline CDR1 and CDR2: KGHSH and LQKENI. The CDR3 sequence: CASSLEGHPNSPLHF. CDR3 DNA sequence: TGTGCCAGCTCACTGGAGGGGCACCCGAATTCACCCCTCCACTTT.

This clone has a handful of counts. The chain carries TRBV15 and TRBJ1-3; D call uncertain. Trimming removed 0 bases at V and 0 bases at J, with 6 bases between. This CDR3 contains 15 residues. From germline, CDR1 is LNHNV and CDR2 YYDKDF (reference sequence). CDR3 loop: CATSREWSSGNTIYF. Here the CDR3 DNA reads TGTGCCACCAGCAGAGAGTGGAGCTCTGGAAACACCATATATTTT.

The chain joins TRBV7-2 to TRBJ2-2; TRBD1 matches at 7 bases. V trimming: 3 bases; J trimming: 3 bases; junction bases outside the gene matches: 7. The length of the CDR3 is 16 residues. Germline V gene sequence: CDR1 SGHTA, CDR2 FQGNSA. Here the CDR3 DNA reads TGTGCCAGCAGCTTTGGGGAACAGGGGTACACCGGGGAGCTGTTTTTT. Translating gives CASSFGEQGYTGELFF.